This TCR beta chain is drawn from a study of blood T cell repertoires in COVID-19. Study summary: PBMCs, B-cell-depleted T cells, or T cells were the source of the cDNA or gDNA that made up the material.

CDR1 KGHDR and CDR2 SFDVKD come from the germline V gene. The CDR3 is 13 amino acids. V lost 3 bases and J lost 8, with 11 bases in between. As originally analysed: Using reference gene primer amplification, nucleated cell counts were estimated. The protocol was immunoSEQ multiplex PCR, while the TCRdb copy is restricted to in-frame clones and leaves out a portion. V and J calls plus clone size are reproduced from that table; the DNA served to infer D and trimming. This table has about 180,000 clones, about 90% appearing once. Categorization into cohorts depended on clinical history that participants reported.

The sequenced sample consisted of PBMCs or T cells enriched from blood (not recorded which). The chain links TRBV24-1 to TRBJ2-3; TRBD2 might be the D (5 bases). The receptor's source is a woman between 50 and 59 years old who had recovered from COVID-19. This chain's CDR3 is CATSDPDSGTQYF. The CDR3 region has the DNA TGTGCCACCAGTGATCCGGACTCGGGTACGCAGTATTTT.